These T cell receptor beta chains were read from a single sample in a study of cytotoxic CD8 clonotypes in ibrutinib-treated CLL. Libraries were prepared by immunoSEQ multiplex PCR; TCRdb keeps only in-frame clonotypes and omits some of them. Among some 350,000 clones listed, 67% were seen once. Sequencing was performed on PBMCs, taken after 36 months of ibrutinib treatment. The receptors derive from a human donor with chronic lymphocytic leukemia. Both conserved end residues are part of each CDR3. Each record gives: J gene, clone size, D gene, V gene, CDR3 protein, CDR3 DNA. The D gene is left open where the match is weak. A clone size is listed for some rows: how often the clone was seen (once, few, many), or a class if it is expanded.

TRBJ1-2 | NA | NA | TRBV7-6 | CASSLGPPGRDRTNYGYTF | TGTGCCAGCAGCTTAGGCCCCCCGGGAAGAGATAGAACTAACTATGGCTACACCTTC
TRBJ1-5 | few | NA | TRBV7-2 | CASSVQGWQPQHF | TGTGCCAGCAGCGTGCAGGGTTGGCAGCCCCAGCATTTT
TRBJ2-3 | NA | TRBD2 | TRBV5-1 | CASSPGSSGSADTQYF | TGCGCCAGCAGCCCAGGGAGTAGCGGGAGCGCAGATACGCAGTATTTT
TRBJ2-7 | NA | NA | TRBV27 | CASSSGPEQYF | TGTGCCAGCAGTTCTGGACCCGAGCAGTACTTC
TRBJ2-1 | once | NA | TRBV18 | CASSPYWNEQFF | TGTGCCAGCTCACCATACTGGAATGAGCAGTTCTTC
TRBJ2-2 | NA | TRBD2 | TRBV28 | CASRDGTSGRTGELFF | TGTGCCAGCAGGGACGGGACTAGCGGGAGAACCGGGGAGCTGTTTTTT
TRBJ2-5 | few | TRBD2 | TRBV2 | CASSEPWLAGGQETQYF | TGTGCCAGCAGTGAACCGTGGCTAGCGGGAGGGCAGGAGACCCAGTACTTC
TRBJ2-7 | NA | NA | TRBV11-2 | CASSAGQSYEQYF | TGTGCCAGCAGCGCGGGACAGTCCTACGAGCAGTACTTC
TRBJ1-2 | NA | TRBD1 | TRBV4-1 | CASSQGQGIRGNYGYTF | TGCGCCAGCAGCCAAGGACAGGGGATCAGGGGGAACTATGGCTACACCTTC
TRBJ2-7 | NA | NA | TRBV28 | CASSSAAGPGDEQYF | TGTGCCAGCAGTTCCGCAGCGGGTCCGGGGGACGAGCAGTACTTC
TRBJ2-7 | NA | TRBD1 | TRBV5-6 | CASSLVDRAHYEQYF | TGTGCCAGCAGCTTGGTTGACAGGGCCCACTACGAGCAGTACTTC
TRBJ1-2 | NA | NA | TRBV7-2 | CASGANYGYTF | TGTGCCAGCGGGGCTAACTATGGCTACACCTTC
TRBJ1-2 | few | NA | TRBV13 | CASWDIGRSGYTF | TGTGCCAGCTGGGACATCGGTAGATCGGGCTACACCTTC
TRBJ2-1 | few | NA | TRBV7-3 | CASSLAVSSYNEQFF | TGTGCCAGCAGCTTAGCCGTCAGCTCCTACAATGAGCAGTTCTTC
TRBJ1-2 | NA | TRBD1 | TRBV11-2 | CASGRQGILYGYTF | TGTGCCAGCGGGCGACAGGGCATCCTCTATGGCTACACCTTC
TRBJ2-3 | NA | TRBD2 | TRBV7-2 | CASRLAGDLTDTQYF | TGTGCCAGCAGATTAGCGGGGGACTTAACAGATACGCAGTATTTT
TRBJ2-5 | NA | NA | TRBV4-1 | CASSQDIIRLAPETQYF | TGCGCCAGCAGCCAAGATATTATCAGGCTAGCCCCCGAGACCCAGTACTTC
TRBJ2-7 | once | NA | TRBV7-6 | CASSTGLLYEQYF | TGTGCCAGCAGTACAGGACTCCTCTACGAGCAGTACTTC
TRBJ1-1 | NA | NA | TRBV11-2 | CASSSKTGTLNTEAFF | TGTGCCAGCAGCTCGAAGACCGGGACACTGAACACTGAAGCTTTCTTT
TRBJ1-1 | once | NA | TRBV4-1 | CASSQRPGRTYTEAFF | TGCGCCAGCAGCCAAAGACCTGGACGGACCTACACTGAAGCTTTCTTT
TRBJ2-3 | NA | NA | TRBV18 | CASSPRRDTYTQYF | TGTGCCAGCTCACCACGTAGGGACACTTATACGCAGTATTTT
TRBJ2-5 | NA | NA | TRBV10-3 | CAIRHPGGETQYF | TGTGCCATCAGGCACCCGGGTGGAGAGACCCAGTACTTC
TRBJ2-1 | once | NA | TRBV27 | CASSLLGNEQFF | TGTGCCAGCAGCCTCCTTGGGAACGAGCAGTTCTTC
TRBJ2-7 | NA | NA | TRBV7-6 | CASSSIRGVSYEQYF | TGTGCCAGCAGCTCCATAAGGGGAGTCTCCTACGAGCAGTACTTC
TRBJ2-1 | few | TRBD1 | TRBV2 | CASSAPGTGNGRYNEQFF | TGTGCCAGCAGCGCACCCGGGACAGGGAACGGTCGCTACAATGAGCAGTTCTTC
TRBJ2-3 | NA | NA | TRBV10-3 | CAISDSSRTDTQYF | TGTGCCATCAGTGACTCGAGTCGCACAGATACGCAGTATTTT
TRBJ2-7 | few | TRBD1 | TRBV11-3 | CASSPGTGMDYEQYF | TGTGCCAGCAGCCCGGGGACAGGAATGGACTACGAGCAGTACTTC
TRBJ2-2 | NA | NA | TRBV4-1 | CASSPRRLTGELFF | TGCGCCAGCAGCCCCCGTCGTCTCACCGGGGAGCTGTTTTTT
TRBJ2-3 | few | NA | TRBV21-1 | CASSKAREGRDTQYF | TGTGCCAGCAGCAAAGCGAGGGAGGGGAGGGATACGCAGTATTTT
TRBJ2-7 | few | NA | TRBV19 | CASSFGSMYEQYF | TGTGCCAGTAGCTTCGGAAGCATGTACGAGCAGTACTTC
TRBJ2-3 | NA | NA | TRBV29-1 | CSVPADSTDTQYF | TGCAGCGTTCCGGCGGACAGCACAGATACGCAGTATTTT
TRBJ2-1 | few | NA | TRBV7-9 | CASRQRGSSYNEQFF | TGTGCCAGCCGGCAACGGGGAAGCTCCTACAATGAGCAGTTCTTC
TRBJ2-7 | NA | NA | TRBV7-9 | CASSLADSLHYEQYF | TGTGCCAGCAGCTTAGCAGACTCTTTGCACTACGAGCAGTACTTC
TRBJ2-2 | NA | NA | TRBV27 | CASSLAMAGELFF | TGTGCCAGCAGTCTCGCGATGGCCGGGGAGCTGTTTTTT
TRBJ1-2 | NA | NA | TRBV4-1 | CASSRGVRGADYGYTF | TGCGCCAGCAGCCGAGGGGTTCGGGGGGCGGACTATGGCTACACCTTC
TRBJ1-2 | NA | NA | TRBV4-1 | CASSQGWATSYGYTF | TGCGCCAGCAGCCAAGGGTGGGCCACCTCCTATGGCTACACCTTC
TRBJ1-5 | few | NA | TRBV19 | CASSVRQTIANQPQHF | TGTGCCAGTAGTGTCCGACAGACTATAGCAAATCAGCCCCAGCATTTT
TRBJ2-7 | NA | NA | TRBV6-1 | CASSEVGVSSYEQYF | TGTGCCAGCAGTGAAGTTGGGGTGAGCTCCTACGAGCAGTACTTC